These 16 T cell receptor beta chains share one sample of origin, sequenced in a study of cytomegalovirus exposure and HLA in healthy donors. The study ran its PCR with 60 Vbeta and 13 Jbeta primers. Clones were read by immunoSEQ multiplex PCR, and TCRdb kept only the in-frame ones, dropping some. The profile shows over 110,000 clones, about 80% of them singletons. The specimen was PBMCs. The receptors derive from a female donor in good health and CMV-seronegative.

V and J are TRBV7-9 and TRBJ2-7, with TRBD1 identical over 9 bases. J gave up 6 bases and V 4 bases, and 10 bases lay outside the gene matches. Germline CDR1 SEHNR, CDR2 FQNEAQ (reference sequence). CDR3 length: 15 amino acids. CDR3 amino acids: CASSSTDRGRGEQYF. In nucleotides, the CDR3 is TGTGCCAGCAGCTCAACGGACAGGGGTCGAGGCGAGCAGTACTTC. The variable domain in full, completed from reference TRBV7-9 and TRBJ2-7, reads DTGVSQNPRHKITKRGQNVTFRCDPISEHNRLYWYRQTLGQGPEFLTYFQNEAQLEKSRLLSDRFSAERPKGSFSTLEIQRTEQGDSAMYLCASSSTDRGRGEQYFGPGTRLTVT.

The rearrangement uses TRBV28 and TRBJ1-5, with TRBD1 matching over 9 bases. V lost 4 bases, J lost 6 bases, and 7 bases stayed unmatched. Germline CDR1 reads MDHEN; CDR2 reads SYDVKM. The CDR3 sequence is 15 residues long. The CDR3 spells CASSSGTGSSQPQHF. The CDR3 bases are TGTGCCAGCAGTTCCGGGACAGGGTCCAGTCAGCCCCAGCATTTT.

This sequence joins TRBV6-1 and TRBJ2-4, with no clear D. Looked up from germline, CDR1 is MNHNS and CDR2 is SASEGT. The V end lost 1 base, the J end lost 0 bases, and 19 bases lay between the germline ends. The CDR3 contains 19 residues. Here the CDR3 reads CASSEVWAAFGLAKNIQYF. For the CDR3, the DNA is TGTGCCAGCAGTGAAGTTTGGGCTGCCTTCGGTCTAGCCAAAAACATTCAGTACTTC.

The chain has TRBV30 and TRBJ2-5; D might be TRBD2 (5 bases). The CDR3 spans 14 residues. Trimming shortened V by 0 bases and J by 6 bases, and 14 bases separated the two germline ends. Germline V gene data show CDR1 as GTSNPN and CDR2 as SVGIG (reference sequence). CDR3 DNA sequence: TGTGCCTGGAGTGTAGGGAGCGGTTGGAAGACCCAGTACTTC. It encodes CAWSVGSGWKTQYF.

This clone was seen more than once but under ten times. The CDR3 DNA is TGTGCCAGCTACCGGGACAGGGGTGAAAAACTGTTTTTT. It encodes CASYRDRGEKLFF. The chain links TRBV2 to TRBJ1-4, with TRBD1 identical over 10 bases. The CDR3 has 13 residues. Germline V gives CDR1 SNHLY, CDR2 FYNNEI. V trimming: 8 bases; J trimming: 7 bases; junction bases outside the gene matches: 4.

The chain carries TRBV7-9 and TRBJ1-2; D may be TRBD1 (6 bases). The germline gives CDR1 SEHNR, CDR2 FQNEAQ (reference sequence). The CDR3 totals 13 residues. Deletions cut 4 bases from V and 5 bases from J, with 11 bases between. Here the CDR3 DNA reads TGTGCCAGCAGCTGGAGGGGGGGGTATGGCTACACCTTC. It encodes CASSWRGGYGYTF.

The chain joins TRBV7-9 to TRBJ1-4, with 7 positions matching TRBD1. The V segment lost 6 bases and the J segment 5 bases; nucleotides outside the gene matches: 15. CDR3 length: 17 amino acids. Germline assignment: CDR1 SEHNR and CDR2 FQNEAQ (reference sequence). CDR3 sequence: CASSSSVRGQQNEKLFF. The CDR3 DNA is TGTGCCAGCAGTTCATCGGTCCGGGGACAGCAAAATGAAAAACTGTTTTTT.

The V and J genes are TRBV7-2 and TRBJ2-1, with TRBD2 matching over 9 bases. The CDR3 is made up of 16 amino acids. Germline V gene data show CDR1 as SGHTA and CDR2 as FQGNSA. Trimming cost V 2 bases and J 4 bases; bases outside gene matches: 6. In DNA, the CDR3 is TGTGCCAGCAGCTTAAATAGCGGGGGATTTTACAATGAGCAGTTCTTC. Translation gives CASSLNSGGFYNEQFF.

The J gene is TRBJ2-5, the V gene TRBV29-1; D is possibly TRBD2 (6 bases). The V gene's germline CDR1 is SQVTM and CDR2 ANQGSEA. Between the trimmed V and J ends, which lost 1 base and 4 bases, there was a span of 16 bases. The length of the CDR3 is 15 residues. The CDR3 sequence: CSVEGGKGYRETQYF. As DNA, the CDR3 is TGCAGCGTTGAAGGCGGGAAGGGGTATAGAGAGACCCAGTACTTC.

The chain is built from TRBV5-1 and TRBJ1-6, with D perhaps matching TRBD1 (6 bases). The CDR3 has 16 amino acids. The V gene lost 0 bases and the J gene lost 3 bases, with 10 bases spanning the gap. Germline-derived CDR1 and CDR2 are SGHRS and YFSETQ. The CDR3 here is CASSLDRAHYNSPLHF. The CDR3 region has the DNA TGCGCCAGCAGCTTGGACAGGGCTCACTATAATTCACCCCTCCACTTT.

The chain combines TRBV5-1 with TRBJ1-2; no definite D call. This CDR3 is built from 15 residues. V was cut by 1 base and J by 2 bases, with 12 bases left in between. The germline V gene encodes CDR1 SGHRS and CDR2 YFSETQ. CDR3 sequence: CASSLNPALNYGYTF. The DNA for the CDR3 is TGCGCCAGCAGCTTGAACCCTGCGCTGAACTATGGCTACACCTTC.

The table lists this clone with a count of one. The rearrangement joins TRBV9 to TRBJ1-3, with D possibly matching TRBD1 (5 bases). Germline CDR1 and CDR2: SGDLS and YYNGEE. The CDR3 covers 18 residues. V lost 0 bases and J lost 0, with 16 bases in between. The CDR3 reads CASSVESRGPDSGNTIYF. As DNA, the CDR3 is TGTGCCAGCAGCGTAGAGTCTAGGGGCCCCGACTCTGGAAACACCATATATTTT.

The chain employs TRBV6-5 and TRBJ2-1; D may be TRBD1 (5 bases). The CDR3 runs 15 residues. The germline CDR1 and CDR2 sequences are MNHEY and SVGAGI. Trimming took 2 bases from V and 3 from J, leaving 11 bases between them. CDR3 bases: TGTGCCAGCAGTTACCGCGACAGCTACTACAATGAGCAGTTCTTC. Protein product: CASSYRDSYYNEQFF.

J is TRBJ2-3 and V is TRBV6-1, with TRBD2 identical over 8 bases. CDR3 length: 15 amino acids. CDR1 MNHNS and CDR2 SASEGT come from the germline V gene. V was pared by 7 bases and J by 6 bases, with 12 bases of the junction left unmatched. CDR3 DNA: TGTGCCAGCATTCCGGGACTAGTCGATGCGGATACGCAGTATTTT. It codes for CASIPGLVDADTQYF.

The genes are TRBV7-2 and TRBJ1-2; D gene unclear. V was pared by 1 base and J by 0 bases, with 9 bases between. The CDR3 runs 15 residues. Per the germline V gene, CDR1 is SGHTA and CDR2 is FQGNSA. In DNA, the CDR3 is TGTGCCAGCAGCTTAGTAGCTGGAGCTAACTATGGCTACACCTTC. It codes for CASSLVAGANYGYTF. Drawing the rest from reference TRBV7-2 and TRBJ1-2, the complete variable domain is GAGVSQSPSNKVTEKGKDVELRCDPISGHTALYWYRQSLGQGLEFLIYFQGNSAPDKSGLPSDRFSAERTGGSVSTLTIQRTQQEDSAVYLCASSLVAGANYGYTFGSGTRLTVV.

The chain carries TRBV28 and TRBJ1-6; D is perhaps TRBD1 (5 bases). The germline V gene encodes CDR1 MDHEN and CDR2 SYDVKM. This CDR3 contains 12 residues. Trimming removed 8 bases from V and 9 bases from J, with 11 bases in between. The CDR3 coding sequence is TGTGCCAGCGGCCAGGGTTCTTCACCCCTCCACTTT. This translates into CASGQGSSPLHF.